The rows below give T cell receptor beta chains drawn from one sample of a study of blood T cell repertoires in COVID-19. The assay was immunoSEQ multiplex PCR, and TCRdb's table has in-frame clones only and misses some. The table records roughly 250,000 clones, approximately 78% of them present only once. The sample was peripheral blood. The receptor source for this set is a woman aged 55-69 years with active or convalescent COVID-19. The CDR3 runs from the conserved cysteine through the conserved F or W. D genes are given only for firm matches. Size is stated for part of the rows, as once, few or many counts, or as a class when the clone is expanded.

D: .
J: TRBJ2-3
size: .
V: TRBV5-5
CDR3: CASSHGPDTQYF
DNA: TGTGCCAGCAGCCACGGTCCAGATACGCAGTATTTT

D: .
J: TRBJ2-6
size: .
V: TRBV27
CDR3: CASSQRGSGANVLTF
DNA: TGTGCCAGCAGCCAACGCGGCTCTGGGGCCAACGTCCTGACTTTC

D: .
J: TRBJ2-5
size: .
V: TRBV2
CDR3: CASSVDSRETQYF
DNA: TGTGCCAGCAGTGTGGATAGCCGAGAGACCCAGTACTTC

D: TRBD1
J: TRBJ1-2
size: .
V: TRBV19
CDR3: CASTLGTGGNGYTF
DNA: TGTGCCAGTACCCTAGGGACAGGAGGGAATGGCTACACCTTC

D: .
J: TRBJ2-1
size: .
V: TRBV19
CDR3: CASSVRTVLTNEQFF
DNA: TGTGCCAGTAGTGTCAGGACAGTGCTTACCAATGAGCAGTTCTTC

D: TRBD2
J: TRBJ2-1
size: .
V: TRBV18
CDR3: CASSSGTSGALEQFF
DNA: TGTGCCAGCTCATCGGGGACTAGCGGGGCCCTTGAGCAGTTCTTC

D: .
J: TRBJ2-3
size: .
V: TRBV29-1
CDR3: CSVENNGGVTDTQYF
DNA: TGCAGCGTTGAAAATAACGGGGGTGTCACAGATACGCAGTATTTT

D: TRBD1
J: TRBJ2-1
size: once
V: TRBV6-5
CDR3: CASRPTGTAYNEQFF
DNA: TGTGCCAGCAGACCCACCGGGACAGCATACAATGAGCAGTTCTTC

D: TRBD1
J: TRBJ1-1
size: .
V: TRBV23-1
CDR3: CASSHYRGDRTEAFF
DNA: TGCGCCAGCAGTCATTACAGGGGAGATCGCACTGAAGCTTTCTTT

D: .
J: TRBJ2-1
size: .
V: TRBV7-3
CDR3: CASSLPIGLEGRHEQFF
DNA: TGTGCCAGCAGCTTACCTATCGGGCTAGAGGGTAGGCATGAGCAGTTCTTC

D: .
J: TRBJ2-2
size: .
V: TRBV4-3
CDR3: CASSQTPGGELFF
DNA: TGCGCCAGCAGCCAGACTCCCGGCGGGGAGCTGTTTTTT

D: .
J: TRBJ1-5
size: .
V: TRBV5-8
CDR3: CASGQFYSNQPQHF
DNA: TGTGCCAGCGGCCAGTTTTATAGCAATCAGCCCCAGCATTTT

D: .
J: TRBJ1-1
size: .
V: TRBV9
CDR3: CASSDVRGGRSGTEAFF
DNA: TGTGCCAGCAGCGACGTCCGGGGGGGCAGGTCCGGCACTGAAGCTTTCTTT

D: TRBD1
J: TRBJ2-7
size: .
V: TRBV5-1
CDR3: CASSSRTGEDEQYF
DNA: TGCGCCAGCAGCTCGAGGACAGGTGAGGACGAGCAGTACTTC

D: TRBD1
J: TRBJ2-4
size: .
V: TRBV19
CDR3: CASSIDAGTGVNIQYF
DNA: TGTGCCAGTAGTATAGACGCCGGGACAGGGGTGAACATTCAGTACTTC

D: .
J: TRBJ1-3
size: .
V: TRBV19
CDR3: CASIQGHSGNTIYF
DNA: TGTGCCAGTATACAGGGACACTCTGGAAACACCATATATTTT

D: .
J: TRBJ2-7
size: .
V: TRBV29-1
CDR3: CSASTGWGDYEQYF
DNA: TGCAGCGCGTCGACAGGCTGGGGAGACTACGAGCAGTACTTC

D: .
J: TRBJ1-1
size: .
V: TRBV14
CDR3: CASSQGGTAFF
DNA: TGTGCCAGCAGCCAAGGCGGAACAGCTTTCTTT